This T cell receptor (beta chain) was identified during a study of regulatory and conventional T cells in RAG deficiency (TCRdb year 2017). Background on the whole study: High-throughput TCR beta sequencing was used to compare the repertoire diversity and composition of Treg, conventional CD4+ and CD8+ T cells between RAG-deficient patients and healthy controls.

A word on this clone: What antigen it recognizes has not been identified. Base quality data are lacking; no much larger clone is found one base away.

Beyond this particular receptor, the publication reports: Compared with controls, Omenn syndrome and CID/AS patients had around 110-fold fewer unique TCR beta sequences in Treg cells, but only roughly 9.3-fold fewer in the other subsets. RAG-deficient patients showed markedly lower Shannon entropy and higher Simpson indices than control T-cell subpopulations. All patient T-cell subsets had shorter CDR3 lengths; Omenn syndrome patients showed >80% Treg-Tconv repertoire overlap at nucleotide and amino acid level. For some subjects, some T-cell subset analyses were not performed. Rather than being bona fide Treg cells, the sorted CD25-high CD127-low cells in Omenn syndrome patients may represent peripherally activated cells.

The library was obtained by the immunoSEQ multiplex PCR assay. Genomic DNA from the sorted T-cell subsets was used to amplify rearranged TCR beta chain products, which were then sequenced. Processing in the source paper ran as follows. Shannon entropy and Simpson indices were used to measure how diverse the repertoire of productive TCR beta rearrangements was. To gauge clonal expansion, the frequencies of the 100 most abundant productive TCR beta clonotypes among total reads were added together. The TRB repertoires were evaluated with a self-reactivity index based on amino acid usage at CDR3beta positions 6 and 7. Repertoire analyses used two-way ANOVA; flow cytometric analyses used Student t or Mann-Whitney tests. TCRdb obtained this table from immuneACCESS and retained in-frame rearrangements with V and J assigned. These tables miss some clones; where compared with another copy, unresolved V genes account for less than half of the shortfall, and the remainder is unexplained. The V and J calls and clone size were taken over from that table, and D and trimming were inferred from the DNA. The sample yields 45,000 or so clones; approximately 90% were counted once. Of the sample, about 0.5% falls within the top ten clones.

Conventional CD4+ T cells were purified from blood as CD25-low CD127-high cells before genomic DNA extraction. Repertoire analyses used several healthy control donors as the comparison group. The germline V gene provides CDR1 SGHNT and CDR2 YENEEA. From the cysteine through the phenylalanine, the CDR3 covers 19 amino acids. Kept here is only the CDR3 DNA, which spans 57 bases and is read in frame from base 1. Trimming leaves V shorter by 5 bases and J shorter by 6 bases, with the junction holding 20 bases beyond the gene matches. These data were also reused for a study on regulatory T cells. That second publication adds: In the multiplex PCR, 52 forward TRBV primers and 13 reverse TRBJ primers were used, and assay-based and computational corrections were applied for amplification bias. Patient repertoires showed restricted unique TRB V-J pairs and skewed V and J gene usage, most marked in regulatory T cells. Between CD3G-deficient patients and healthy controls, the study compared T-cell receptor beta repertoires in sorted regulatory T cells, conventional CD4+ T cells and CD8+ T cells. Peripheral blood mononuclear cells were isolated by Ficoll density separation. Within the immunoSEQ assay, multiplex PCR amplified rearranged TRB loci from genomic DNA. TRB amplicons were sequenced using an Illumina HiSeq platform. Custom algorithms error-filtered the raw sequences and aligned them to reference gene sequences, after which the immunoSEQ online tools were used for analysis. Productive and nonproductive TRB rearrangement frequencies were evaluated among both unique and total sequences. For group comparisons, t tests, Mann-Whitney tests or two-way ANOVA were performed in Prism software.

Sequences were obtained from CD4+ effector T cells sorted from blood. The receptor chain draws on TRBV11-3 and TRBJ2-7; 12 central nucleotides agree with TRBD2. This TCR was sampled from a human donor in good health. The bases are TGTGCCAGCAGCGTTCACTTAGGGATGCTAGCGGGAGGGCCGAGCGAGCAGTACTTC. Protein translation: CASSVHLGMLAGGPSEQYF.